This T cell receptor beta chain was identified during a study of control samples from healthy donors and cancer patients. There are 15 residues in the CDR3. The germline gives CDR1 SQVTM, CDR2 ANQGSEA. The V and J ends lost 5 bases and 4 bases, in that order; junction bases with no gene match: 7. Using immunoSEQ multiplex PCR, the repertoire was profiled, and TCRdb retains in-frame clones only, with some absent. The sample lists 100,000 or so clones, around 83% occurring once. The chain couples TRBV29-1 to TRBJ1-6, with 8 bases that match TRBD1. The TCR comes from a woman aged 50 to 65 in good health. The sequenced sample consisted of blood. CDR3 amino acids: CSVPGQAYYNSPLHF. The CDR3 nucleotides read TGCAGCGTTCCGGGACAGGCCTATTATAATTCACCCCTCCACTTT.